The T cell receptor beta chain under discussion was sequenced for a study of shared clonotypes between healthy human individuals. Repertoires were generated with immunoSEQ multiplex PCR, while TCRdb's copy carries only in-frame clones and drops some. The repertoire consists of about 680,000 clones, with about 74% occurring once and the leading ten covering approximately 1.8%. Trimming took 4 bases from V and 7 from J; bases not matched to a gene: 8. The CDR3 length is 16 residues. Germline V gives CDR1 SGHRS, CDR2 YFSETQ. The chain carries TRBV5-1 and TRBJ2-1; TRBD2 agrees at 13 bases. The source material was memory CD4+ T cells sorted from blood. Stated subset: CD45RA-negative fraction. The source is a woman in her thirties in good health. The CDR3 loop is CASSLPGLAGTNEQFF. The CDR3, as DNA: TGCGCCAGCAGCCTCCCGGGACTAGCGGGAACGAATGAGCAGTTCTTC.